The present entry profiles one T cell receptor beta chain with its context. This entry comes from a study of T cell changes during pregnancy in multiple sclerosis. The germline V gene has CDR1 MNHEY and CDR2 SVGAGI. The germline V and J ends were trimmed by 0 bases and 5 bases, with 5 bases remaining between them. The CDR3 consists of 13 residues. TCRdb's copy holds only in-frame clones and misses some; the assay was immunoSEQ multiplex PCR. The table lists more than 45,000 clones, approximately 93% of them singletons. The source of this sequence is a female donor with multiple sclerosis, enrolled in a pregnancy study. The material sequenced was CD8+ T cells from peripheral blood mononuclear cells, taken in the second trimester of pregnancy. The chain couples TRBV6-5 to TRBJ2-1; D not certain. The CDR3 loop is CASSYSRNNEQFF. CDR3 nucleotides: TGTGCCAGCAGTTACTCGAGAAACAATGAGCAGTTCTTC.